This T cell receptor (beta chain) was recovered during a study of T cells in Graves' hyperthyroidism and ophthalmopathy. Study-level findings and limits: Model-based prediction identified ophthalmopathy a median approximately 6 months prior to its onset. The blood repertoire included most of the expanded thyroid clonotypes above 0.001.

Using RNA transcripts as the source, TCR beta CDR3 regions were amplified. The TCR CDR3 was amplified in a first-round RT-PCR using the HTBI primer set. TCRdb reprocessed the multiplex PCR reads with MiXCR, giving one entry per CDR3 protein. The profile shows 500,000 to 600,000 distinct CDR3 sequences, about 45% of them singletons. It was uncontrolled infection, other autoimmune disease, pregnancy or lactation that excluded patients. Orbital computed tomography, thyroid ultrasound, serum thyroxine and TRAb, and clinical symptoms together informed the diagnoses. Remarks on this clonotype: Its specificity is unknown.

The sequencing input was peripheral blood or thyroid tissue (not recorded which). This sequence was found in an adult woman with Graves' disease, either hyperthyroidism or ophthalmopathy (not recorded which).

Here the CDR3 DNA reads TGTGCCAGCAGCCAGAGCACAGGGCGAGAGACCCAGTACTTC. Amino acids: CASSQSTGRETQYF. The V call is TRBV5-6, the J call TRBJ2-5; D perhaps matches TRBD1 (6 bases). Looked up from germline, CDR1 is SGHDT and CDR2 is YYEEEE. The CDR3 is 14 amino acids. V dropped 4 bases and J dropped 4 bases, with 14 bases sitting between them.